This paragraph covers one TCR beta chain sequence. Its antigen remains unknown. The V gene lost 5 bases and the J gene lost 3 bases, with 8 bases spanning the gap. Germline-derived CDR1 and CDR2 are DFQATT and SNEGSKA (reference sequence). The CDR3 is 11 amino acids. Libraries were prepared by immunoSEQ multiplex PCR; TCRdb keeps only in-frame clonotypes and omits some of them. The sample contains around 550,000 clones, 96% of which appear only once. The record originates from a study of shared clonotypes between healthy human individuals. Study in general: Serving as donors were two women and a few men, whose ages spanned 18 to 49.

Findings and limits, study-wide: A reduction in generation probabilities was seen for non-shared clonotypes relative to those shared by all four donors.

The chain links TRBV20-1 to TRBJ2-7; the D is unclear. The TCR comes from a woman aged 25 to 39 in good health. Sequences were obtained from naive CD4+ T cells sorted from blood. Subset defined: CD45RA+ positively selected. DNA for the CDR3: TGCAGTGCTTACTCCAACTACGAGCAGTACTTC. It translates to CSAYSNYEQYF.